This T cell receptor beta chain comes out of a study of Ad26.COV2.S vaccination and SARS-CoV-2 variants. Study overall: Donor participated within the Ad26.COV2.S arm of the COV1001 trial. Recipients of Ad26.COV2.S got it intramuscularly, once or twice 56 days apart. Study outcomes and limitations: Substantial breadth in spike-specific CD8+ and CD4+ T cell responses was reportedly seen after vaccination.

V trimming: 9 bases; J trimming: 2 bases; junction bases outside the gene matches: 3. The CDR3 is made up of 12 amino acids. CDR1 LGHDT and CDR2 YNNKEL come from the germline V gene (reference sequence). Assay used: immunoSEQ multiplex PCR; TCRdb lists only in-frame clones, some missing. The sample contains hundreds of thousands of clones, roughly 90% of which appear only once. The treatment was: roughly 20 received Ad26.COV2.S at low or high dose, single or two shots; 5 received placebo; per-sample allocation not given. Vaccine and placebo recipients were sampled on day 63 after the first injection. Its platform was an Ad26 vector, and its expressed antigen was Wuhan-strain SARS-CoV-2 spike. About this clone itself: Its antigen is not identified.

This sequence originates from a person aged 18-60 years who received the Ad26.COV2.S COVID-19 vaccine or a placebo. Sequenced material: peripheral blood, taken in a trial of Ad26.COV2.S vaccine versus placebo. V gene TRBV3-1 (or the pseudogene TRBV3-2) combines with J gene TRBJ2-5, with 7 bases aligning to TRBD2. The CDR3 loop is CARREIQETQYF. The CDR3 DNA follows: TGTGCCAGGCGGGAGATTCAAGAGACCCAGTACTTC.